The clone carrying this T cell receptor beta chain was detected many times. No antigen is known for it. The V segment lost 6 bases and the J segment 3 bases; nucleotides outside the gene matches: 5. The CDR3 is made up of 14 amino acids. The data originate from a study of T cells in Graves' hyperthyroidism and ophthalmopathy. Amplification targeted TCR beta CDR3 regions from RNA transcripts. TCR CDR3 regions were first amplified by RT-PCR with HTBI primers. From the multiplex PCR reads, TCRdb called clonotypes with MiXCR, one entry per CDR3 protein. The sample carries approximately 870,000 distinct CDR3 sequences, 38% recorded once. A roughly 10 ml volume of fresh peripheral blood provided the PBMCs. General study points: In the blood, most expanded thyroid clonotypes above 0.001 appeared as well. Ophthalmopathy could be told apart from stable hyperthyroidism with a 13 V-J model.

The rearrangement links TRBV12-3 or TRBV12-4 to TRBJ1-5; the match to TRBD1 covers 7 bases. The receptor was derived from a man younger than 35 with Graves' hyperthyroidism. Sequences were obtained from blood. DNA of the CDR3: TGTGCCAGCAGCGTTGACAGGGCCAATCAGCCCCAGCATTTT. Residues: CASSVDRANQPQHF.